The 15 T cell receptor beta chains below all came from one sample that was sequenced in a study of shared clonotypes between healthy human individuals. Libraries were prepared by immunoSEQ multiplex PCR; TCRdb keeps only in-frame clonotypes and omits some of them. The sample records hundreds of thousands of clones, 60% to 75% being singletons. Sequencing used memory CD4+ T cells sorted from blood. Specified subset: CD45RA-negative fraction. The receptors originated from a woman in her 30s in good health.

The chain recombines TRBV18 with TRBJ2-2; D gene unclear. CDR1 is KGHSH, CDR2 LQKENI, per germline. V shed 3 bases and J shed 1 base, with 9 bases lying between them. There are 15 residues in the CDR3. Written as DNA, the CDR3 is TGTGCCAGCTCACCGCTTCCGGGGAACACCGGGGAGCTGTTTTTT. Translating it yields CASSPLPGNTGELFF.

This clone was counted ten times or more. The chain couples TRBV5-1 to TRBJ1-4; no reliable D call. CDR1 and CDR2 (germline): SGHRS, YFSETQ. V was cut by 5 bases and J by 8 bases, with 16 bases left in between. The CDR3 is 14 residues long. The CDR3 DNA follows: TGCGCCAGCAGACGGGCCCTCGAATCCGAAAAACTGTTTTTT. Its translation is CASRRALESEKLFF.

The chain combines TRBV2 with TRBJ2-7, with 9 bases lining up with TRBD1. V shed 3 bases, J shed 2 bases, and the junction held 8 bases outside the gene matches. Germline CDR1 and CDR2: SNHLY and FYNNEI. The CDR3 runs 16 residues. The CDR3 DNA follows: TGTGCCAGCAGTGAGTGGGACAGGGAGGACCCCTACGAGCAGTACTTC. Its protein product is CASSEWDREDPYEQYF.

The chain uses TRBV5-4 and TRBJ2-7, with D tentatively TRBD2 (7 bases). V lost 0 bases and J 4 bases, leaving 17 bases between the germline ends. CDR1 is SGHNT, CDR2 YYREEE, per germline (reference sequence). This CDR3 is 16 amino acids long. For the CDR3, the DNA is TGTGCCAGCAGCTTGGCTGGCGGGGGCTGGAAGTACGAGCAGTACTTC. The encoded protein is CASSLAGGGWKYEQYF. The full variable domain, in which reference TRBV5-4 and TRBJ2-7 provide the parts outside the CDR3, is ETGVTQSPTHLIKTRGQQVTLRCSSQSGHNTVSWYQQALGQGPQFIFQYYREEENGRGNFPPRFSGLQFPNYSSELNVNALELDDSALYLCASSLAGGGWKYEQYFGPGTRLTVT.

The J gene is TRBJ2-2, the V gene TRBV5-4, with TRBD2 identical over 10 bases. The CDR3 length is 15 residues. The germline gives CDR1 SGHNT, CDR2 YYREEE (reference sequence). V shed 0 bases and J 6 bases; nucleotides not matched to a gene: 2. The CDR3 DNA follows: TGTGCCAGCAGCTTGGGCCTAGCGGGAGCCGGGGAGCTGTTTTTT. Translated, it gives CASSLGLAGAGELFF.

This clone was detected only a few times. This chain connects TRBV5-1 to TRBJ2-3; D perhaps matches TRBD2 (5 bases). The CDR3 contains 16 residues. V shed 1 base and J shed 2 bases, with 14 bases lying between them. CDR1 and CDR2 from the germline V gene are SGHRS and YFSETQ. The DNA of the CDR3 is TGCGCCAGCAGCTTGAGAGGGCCATCTTTCACAGATACGCAGTATTTT. Its protein product is CASSLRGPSFTDTQYF. Supplemented by reference TRBV5-1 and TRBJ2-3, the full variable domain reads KAGVTQTPRYLIKTRGQQVTLSCSPISGHRSVSWYQQTPGQGLQFLFEYFSETQRNKGNFPGRFSGRQFSNSRSEMNVSTLELGDSALYLCASSLRGPSFTDTQYFGPGTRLTVL.

This clone has a single count. V gene TRBV2 combines with J gene TRBJ2-3, with 10 bases fitting TRBD2. After removal of 7 bases from V and 0 bases from J, the junction contained 4 bases not matched to a gene. Per germline, CDR1 SNHLY and CDR2 FYNNEI. CDR3 length: 15 residues. The CDR3 loop is CASTPLAGSTDTQYF. In DNA, the CDR3 is TGTGCCAGCACCCCACTAGCGGGGAGCACAGATACGCAGTATTTT.

V is TRBV11-2 and J is TRBJ2-1; 11 bases align to TRBD2. Germline CDR1 and CDR2: SGHAT and FQNNGV. The CDR3 runs 16 residues. The V segment lost 1 base and the J segment 7 bases; nucleotides outside the gene matches: 6. CDR3 in amino acids: CASSLGGSGRGNEQFF. As DNA, the CDR3 is TGTGCCAGCAGCTTAGGGGGTAGCGGGAGGGGAAATGAGCAGTTCTTC.

The CDR3 loop is CASSQDDRGHQPQHF. CDR3 DNA sequence: TGTGCCAGCAGCCAAGACGATCGGGGGCATCAGCCCCAGCATTTT. This chain uses TRBV4-2 with TRBJ1-5; weak D call: TRBD1 (6 bases). The germline V gene has CDR1 LGHNA and CDR2 YNFKEQ. This CDR3 has 15 residues. Between the trimmed V and J ends, which lost 0 bases and 5 bases, there was a span of 11 bases.

This sequence joins TRBV7-7 and TRBJ2-5; TRBD2 agrees at 13 bases. This CDR3 is built from 15 residues. V lost 4 bases to trimming and J lost 5 bases; unmatched junction nucleotides: 4. Looked up from germline, CDR1 is SSHAT and CDR2 is FNYEAQ (reference sequence). The CDR3 DNA follows: TGTGCCAGCAGCTCCGGACTAGCGGGAGTGGAGACCCAGTACTTC. Translating gives CASSSGLAGVETQYF.

The J gene is TRBJ1-2, the V gene TRBV6-5; no clear D gene. CDR3 length equals 13 residues. Trimming shortened V by 7 bases and J by 8 bases, and 17 bases separated the two germline ends. Germline V gene sequence: CDR1 MNHEY, CDR2 SVGAGI. The CDR3 region is CASIAPSGHGYTF. The CDR3 DNA sequence: TGTGCCAGCATCGCCCCCAGCGGCCACGGCTACACCTTC.

V and J are TRBV28 and TRBJ1-3, with a tentative D call TRBD1 (5 bases). The CDR3 consists of 14 residues. V was clipped by 4 bases and J by 0 bases, with 7 bases between them. CDR1 MDHEN and CDR2 SYDVKM come from the germline V gene. The CDR3 here is CASSYGTSGNTIYF. Written as DNA, the CDR3 is TGTGCCAGCAGTTACGGGACCTCTGGAAACACCATATATTTT.

With respect to this clone: This is likely a read error, given that the CDR3 carries no conserved phenylalanine or tryptophan at its end. No DNA is shown, since the ends of the CDR3 on it are uncertain; the CDR3 is the one TCRdb lists. The chain is built from TRBV15 and TRBJ2-6. Both ends counted, the CDR3 spans 9 residues. Germline CDR1 reads LNHNV; CDR2 reads YYDKDF (reference sequence). The CDR3 spells CATSRDRLV.

The CDR3 here is CASSWDRIAKNIQYF. CDR3 nucleotides: TGTGCCAGCAGCTGGGACCGAATAGCCAAAAACATTCAGTACTTC. The genes are TRBV5-8 and TRBJ2-4; D possibly uses TRBD1 or TRBD2 (5 bases each). Trimming left V 3 bases short and J 0 bases short, with 10 bases between. Germline assignment: CDR1 SGHTS and CDR2 YDEGEE. This CDR3 region has 15 residues.

This chain joins TRBV6-1 and TRBJ2-3, with D unresolved. This CDR3 has 11 amino acids. The V and J ends lost 8 bases and 5 bases respectively, with 8 bases between them. The germline CDR1 and CDR2 sequences are MNHNS and SASEGT. Here the CDR3 reads CASSLIDTQYF. The CDR3, as DNA: TGTGCCAGCTCCCTGATAGATACGCAGTATTTT.